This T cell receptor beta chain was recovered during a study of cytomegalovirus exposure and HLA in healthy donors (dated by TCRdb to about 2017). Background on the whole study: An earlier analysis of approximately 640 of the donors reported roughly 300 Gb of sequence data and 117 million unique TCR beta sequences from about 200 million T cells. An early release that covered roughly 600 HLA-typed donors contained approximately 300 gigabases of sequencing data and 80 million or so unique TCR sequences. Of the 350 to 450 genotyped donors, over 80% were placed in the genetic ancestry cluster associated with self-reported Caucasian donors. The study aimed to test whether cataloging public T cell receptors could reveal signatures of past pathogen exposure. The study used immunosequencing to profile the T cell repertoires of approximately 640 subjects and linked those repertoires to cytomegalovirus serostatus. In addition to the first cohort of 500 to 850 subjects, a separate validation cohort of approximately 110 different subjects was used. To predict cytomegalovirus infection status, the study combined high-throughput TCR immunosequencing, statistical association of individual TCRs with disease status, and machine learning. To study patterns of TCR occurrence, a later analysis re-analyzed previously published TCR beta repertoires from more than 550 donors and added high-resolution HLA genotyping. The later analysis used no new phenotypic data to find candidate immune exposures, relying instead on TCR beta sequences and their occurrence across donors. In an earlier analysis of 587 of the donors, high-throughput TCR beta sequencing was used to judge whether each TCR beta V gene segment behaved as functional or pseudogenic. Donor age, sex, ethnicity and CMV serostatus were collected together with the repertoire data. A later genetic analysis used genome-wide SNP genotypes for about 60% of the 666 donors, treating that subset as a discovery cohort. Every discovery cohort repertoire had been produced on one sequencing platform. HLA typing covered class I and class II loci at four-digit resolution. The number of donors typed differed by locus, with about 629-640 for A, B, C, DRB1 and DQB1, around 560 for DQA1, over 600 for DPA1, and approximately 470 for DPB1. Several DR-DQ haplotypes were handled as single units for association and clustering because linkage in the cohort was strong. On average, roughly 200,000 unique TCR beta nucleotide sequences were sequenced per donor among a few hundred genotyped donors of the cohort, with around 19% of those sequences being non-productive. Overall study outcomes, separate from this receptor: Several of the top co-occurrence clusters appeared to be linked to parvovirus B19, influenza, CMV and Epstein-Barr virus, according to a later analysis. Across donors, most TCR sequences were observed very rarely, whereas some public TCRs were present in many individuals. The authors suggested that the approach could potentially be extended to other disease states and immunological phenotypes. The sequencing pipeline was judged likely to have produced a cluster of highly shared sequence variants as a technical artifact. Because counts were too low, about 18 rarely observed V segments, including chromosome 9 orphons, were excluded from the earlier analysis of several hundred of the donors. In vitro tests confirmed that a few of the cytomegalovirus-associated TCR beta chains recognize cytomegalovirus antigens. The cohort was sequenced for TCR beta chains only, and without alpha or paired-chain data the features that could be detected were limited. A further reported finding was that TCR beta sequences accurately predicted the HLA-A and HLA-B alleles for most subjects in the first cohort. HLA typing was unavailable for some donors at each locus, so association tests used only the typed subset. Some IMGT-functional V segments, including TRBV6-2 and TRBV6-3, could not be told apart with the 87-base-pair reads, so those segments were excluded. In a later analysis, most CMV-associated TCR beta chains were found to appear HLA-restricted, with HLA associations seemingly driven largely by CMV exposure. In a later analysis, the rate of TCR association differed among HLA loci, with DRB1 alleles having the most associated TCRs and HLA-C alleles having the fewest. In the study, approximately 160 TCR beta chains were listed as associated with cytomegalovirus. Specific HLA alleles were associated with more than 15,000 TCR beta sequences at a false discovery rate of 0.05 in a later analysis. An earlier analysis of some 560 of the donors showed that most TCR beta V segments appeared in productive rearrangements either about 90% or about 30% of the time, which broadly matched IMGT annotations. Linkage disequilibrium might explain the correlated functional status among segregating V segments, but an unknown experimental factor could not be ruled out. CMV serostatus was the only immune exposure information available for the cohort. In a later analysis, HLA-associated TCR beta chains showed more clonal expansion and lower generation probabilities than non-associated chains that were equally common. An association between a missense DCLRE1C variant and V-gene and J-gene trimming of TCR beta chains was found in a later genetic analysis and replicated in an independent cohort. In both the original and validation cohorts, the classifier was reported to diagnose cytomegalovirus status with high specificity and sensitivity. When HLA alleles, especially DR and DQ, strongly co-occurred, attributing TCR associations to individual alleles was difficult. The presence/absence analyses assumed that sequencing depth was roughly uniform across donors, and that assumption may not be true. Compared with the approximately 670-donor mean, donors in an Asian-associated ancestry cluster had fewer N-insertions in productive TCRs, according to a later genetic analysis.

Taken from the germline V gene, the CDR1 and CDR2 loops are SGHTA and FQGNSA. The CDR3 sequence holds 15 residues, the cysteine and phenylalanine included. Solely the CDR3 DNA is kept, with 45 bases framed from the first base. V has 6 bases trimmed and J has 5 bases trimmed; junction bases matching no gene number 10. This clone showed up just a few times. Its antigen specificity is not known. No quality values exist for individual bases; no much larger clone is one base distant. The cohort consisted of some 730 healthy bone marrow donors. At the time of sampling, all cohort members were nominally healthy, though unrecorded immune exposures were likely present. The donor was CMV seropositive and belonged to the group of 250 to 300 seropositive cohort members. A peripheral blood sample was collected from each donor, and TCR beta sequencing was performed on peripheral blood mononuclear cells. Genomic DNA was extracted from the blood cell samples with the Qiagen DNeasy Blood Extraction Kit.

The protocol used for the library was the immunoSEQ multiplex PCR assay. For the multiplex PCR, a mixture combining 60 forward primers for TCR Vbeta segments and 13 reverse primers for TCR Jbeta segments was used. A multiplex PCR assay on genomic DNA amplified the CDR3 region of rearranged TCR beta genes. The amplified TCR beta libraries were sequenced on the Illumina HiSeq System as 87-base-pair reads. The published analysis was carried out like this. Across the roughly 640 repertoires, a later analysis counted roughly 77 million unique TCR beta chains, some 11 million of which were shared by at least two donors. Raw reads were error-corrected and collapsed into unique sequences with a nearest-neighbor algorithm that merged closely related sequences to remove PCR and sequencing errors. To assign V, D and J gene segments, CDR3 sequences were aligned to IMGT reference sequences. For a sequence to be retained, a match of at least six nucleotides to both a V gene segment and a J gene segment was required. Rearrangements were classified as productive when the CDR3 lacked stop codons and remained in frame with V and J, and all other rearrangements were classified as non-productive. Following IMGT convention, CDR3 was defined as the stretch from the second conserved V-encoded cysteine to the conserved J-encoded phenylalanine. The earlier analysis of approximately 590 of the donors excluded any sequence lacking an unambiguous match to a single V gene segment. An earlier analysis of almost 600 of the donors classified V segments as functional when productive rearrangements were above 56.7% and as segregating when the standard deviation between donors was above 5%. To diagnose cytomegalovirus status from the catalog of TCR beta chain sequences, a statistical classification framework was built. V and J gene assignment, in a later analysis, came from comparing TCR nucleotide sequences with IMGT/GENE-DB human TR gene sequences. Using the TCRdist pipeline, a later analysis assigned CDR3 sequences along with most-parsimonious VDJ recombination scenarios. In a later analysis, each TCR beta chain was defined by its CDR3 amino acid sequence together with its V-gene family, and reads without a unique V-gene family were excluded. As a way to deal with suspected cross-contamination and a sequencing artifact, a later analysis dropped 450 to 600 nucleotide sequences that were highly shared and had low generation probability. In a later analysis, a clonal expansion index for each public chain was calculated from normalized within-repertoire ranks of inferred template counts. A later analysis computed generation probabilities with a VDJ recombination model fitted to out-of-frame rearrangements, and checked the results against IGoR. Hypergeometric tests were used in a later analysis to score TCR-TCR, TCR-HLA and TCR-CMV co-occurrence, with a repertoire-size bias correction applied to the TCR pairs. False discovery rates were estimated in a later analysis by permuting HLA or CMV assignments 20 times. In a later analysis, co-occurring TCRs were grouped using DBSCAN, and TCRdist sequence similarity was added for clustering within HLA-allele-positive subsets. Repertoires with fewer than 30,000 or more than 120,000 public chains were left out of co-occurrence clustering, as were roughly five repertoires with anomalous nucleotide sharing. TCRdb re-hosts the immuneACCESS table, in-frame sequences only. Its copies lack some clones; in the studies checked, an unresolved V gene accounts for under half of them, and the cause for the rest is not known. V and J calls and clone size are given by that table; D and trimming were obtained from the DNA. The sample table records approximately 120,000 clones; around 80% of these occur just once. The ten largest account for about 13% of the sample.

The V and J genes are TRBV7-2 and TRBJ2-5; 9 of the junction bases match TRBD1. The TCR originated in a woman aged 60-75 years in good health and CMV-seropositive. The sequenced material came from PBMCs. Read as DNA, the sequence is TGTGCCAGCAGGCAAACAGGGGGCCTGGGGGAGACCCAGTACTTC. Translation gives CASRQTGGLGETQYF.